What follows are 27 T cell receptor beta chains derived from one specimen sequenced in a study of OX40 agonist ivuxolimab in advanced cancers. The data were produced by immunoSEQ multiplex PCR, yet TCRdb's version contains in-frame clones alone and is incomplete. The sample holds roughly 100,000 clones, 85% to 90% seen once. The sequenced sample was CD4+ or CD8+ T cells sorted from blood, obtained in a trial of the OX40 agonist ivuxolimab. The receptors were gathered from an adult with an advanced solid tumor such as melanoma, head and neck, liver or kidney cancer.

The gene calls are TRBV13 and TRBJ2-1; 8 bases match TRBD2. CDR1 and CDR2 (germline): PRHDT, FYEKMQ (reference sequence). With V trimmed by 3 bases and J by 0 bases, 1 base remained unmatched. This CDR3 is built from 15 residues. The CDR3: CASSLSGSSYNEQFF. CDR3 nucleotides: TGTGCCAGCAGCTTGAGCGGGAGCTCCTACAATGAGCAGTTCTTC.

The V call is TRBV7-9, the J call TRBJ1-2; 8 nucleotides agree with TRBD1. V shed 1 base, J shed 4 bases, and the junction held 2 bases outside the gene matches. Germline lookup yields CDR1 SEHNR and CDR2 FQNEAQ (reference sequence). CDR3 size: 14 residues. The CDR3 region is CASSLGGQGYGYTF. As DNA, the CDR3 is TGTGCCAGCAGCTTAGGAGGACAGGGCTATGGCTACACCTTC.

The chain employs TRBV7-9 and TRBJ2-1; 10 nucleotides align to TRBD1. The CDR3 extends over 17 amino acids. Germline loops: CDR1 SEHNR, CDR2 FQNEAQ (reference sequence). V shed 5 bases, J shed 2 bases, and the junction held 9 bases outside the gene matches. The CDR3 region is CASSPRRQGAAYNEQFF. In nucleotides, the CDR3 is TGTGCCAGCAGCCCCCGGAGACAGGGGGCGGCCTACAATGAGCAGTTCTTC.

As DNA, the CDR3 is TGCGCCAGCAGCCAAGAATTAGGGGCCGCGGTTTCTTGTGAAGCTTTCTTT. Protein sequence: CASSQELGAAVSCEAFF. The chain has TRBV4-1 and TRBJ1-1; D is perhaps TRBD1 (5 bases). CDR1 and CDR2 from the germline V gene are MGHRA and YSYEKL. Trimming removed 0 bases from V and 7 bases from J, with 21 bases in between. The CDR3 contains 17 residues.

This chain links TRBV6-1 with TRBJ2-1, with 11 bases fitting TRBD2. CDR3 size: 15 residues. The J segment lost 7 bases and the V segment lost 4 bases, leaving 6 bases of the junction unmatched. CDR1 is MNHNS and CDR2 is SASEGT in the germline V gene. In DNA form, the CDR3 reads TGTGCCAGCAGTGTCACTAGCGGGAGTAGTAATGAGCAGTTCTTC. Translated, it gives CASSVTSGSSNEQFF.

In nucleotides, the CDR3 is TGTGCCATCTCTTCTCTGGGGTGGTTCAATGAGCAGTTCTTC. Protein: CAISSLGWFNEQFF. This chain connects TRBV10-3 to TRBJ2-1; D uncertain. The CDR3 extends over 14 amino acids. The germline V and J ends were trimmed by 8 bases and 6 bases, with 17 bases remaining between them. From germline, CDR1 is ENHRY and CDR2 SYGVKD.

This chain uses TRBV7-2 with TRBJ1-2; TRBD1 matches 7 bases. The CDR3 is 16 residues long. V dropped 5 bases and J dropped 1; count of bases not matched to a gene: 10. Germline CDR1 SGHTA, CDR2 FQGNSA. The DNA of the CDR3 is TGTGCCAGCAGCCTCGACAGGGATCGGATTAACTATGGCTACACCTTC. It yields the protein CASSLDRDRINYGYTF.

The chain carries TRBV7-9 and TRBJ2-1; 7 positions agree with TRBD2. Unmatched junction bases numbered 9, after V lost 5 bases and J lost 2 bases. Germline CDR1 reads SEHNR; CDR2 reads FQNEAQ (reference sequence). The CDR3 contains 16 residues. The CDR3 here is CASSPRAGPAYNEQFF. CDR3 coding DNA: TGTGCCAGCAGCCCAAGAGCGGGACCTGCCTACAATGAGCAGTTCTTC. Full variable domain (remainder filled in from reference TRBV7-9 and TRBJ2-1): DTGVSQNPRHKITKRGQNVTFRCDPISEHNRLYWYRQTLGQGPEFLTYFQNEAQLEKSRLLSDRFSAERPKGSFSTLEIQRTEQGDSAMYLCASSPRAGPAYNEQFFGPGTRLTVL.

The chain combines TRBV6-4 with TRBJ2-1; D uncertain. CDR3 length equals 13 residues. Per the germline V gene, CDR1 is MRHNA and CDR2 is SNTAGT. With 1 base removed from V and 4 bases from J, the gap between germline ends came to 5 bases. This CDR3 reads CASSDYGYNEQFF. The CDR3 DNA sequence: TGTGCCAGCAGTGACTACGGGTACAATGAGCAGTTCTTC.

V and J are TRBV30 and TRBJ2-7; TRBD2 matches 11 bases. Germline lookup yields CDR1 GTSNPN and CDR2 SVGIG (reference sequence). The CDR3 is made up of 14 amino acids. J gave up 5 bases and V 3 bases, and 6 bases lay outside the gene matches. The CDR3 DNA follows: TGTGCCTGGAGACCTAGCGGGAGGTTCGACGAGCAGTACTTC. It codes for CAWRPSGRFDEQYF.

J is TRBJ2-1 and V is TRBV29-1, with TRBD2 as a possible D gene (6 bases). Germline CDR1 is SQVTM and CDR2 is ANQGSEA. This CDR3 contains 12 residues. Trimming left V 1 base short and J 7 bases short, with 8 bases between. In DNA, the CDR3 is TGCAGCGTTGAAGGGGCGGGGAATGAGCAGTTCTTC. As protein: CSVEGAGNEQFF.

The gene calls are TRBV28 and TRBJ2-7; D unclear. The CDR3 totals 18 residues. Germline V gene sequence: CDR1 MDHEN, CDR2 SYDVKM. V shed 0 bases and J shed 5 bases, with 23 bases lying between them. The CDR3 loop reads CASSLWARADQSPDEQYF. The CDR3 bases are TGTGCCAGCAGTTTATGGGCTCGGGCGGACCAAAGTCCGGACGAGCAGTACTTC.

On this clone: The sample contains more than one DNA sequence encoding this CDR3. This chain connects TRBV6-5 to TRBJ2-2; the D gene is possibly TRBD2 (5 bases). The V gene lost 3 bases and the J gene lost 3 bases, with 8 bases spanning the gap. CDR3 length: 14 amino acids. Germline values: CDR1 MNHEY, CDR2 SVGAGI. The DNA of the CDR3 is TGTGCCAGCAGTTATGGGCGGGACACCGGGGAGCTGTTTTTT. This codes for CASSYGRDTGELFF.

The V and J genes are TRBV27 and TRBJ2-2; 9 positions agree with TRBD1. The CDR3 is 15 residues long. CDR1 and CDR2 (germline): MNHEY, SMNVEV (reference sequence). V was clipped by 7 bases and J by 5 bases; unmatched bases: 8. The CDR3 coding sequence is TGTGCCAGCAAACCGGGACAGGGACGGACCGGGGAGCTGTTTTTT. It encodes CASKPGQGRTGELFF.

This sequence joins TRBV27 and TRBJ1-1; D unclear. Looked up from germline, CDR1 is MNHEY and CDR2 is SMNVEV (reference sequence). The CDR3 sequence is 14 residues long. Trimming shortened V by 5 bases and J by 0 bases, and 10 bases separated the two germline ends. The CDR3 reads CASSPGSVNTEAFF. The CDR3 bases are TGTGCCAGCAGTCCCGGTAGTGTGAACACTGAAGCTTTCTTT.

V usage is TRBV19 and J usage is TRBJ2-2; the D call may be TRBD1 or TRBD2 (6 bases each). Trimming left V 11 bases short and J 6 bases short, with 13 bases between. The CDR3 runs to 12 residues. Germline V gene data show CDR1 as LNHDA and CDR2 as SQIVND (reference sequence). The CDR3 DNA follows: TGTGCCCTGAGGGGGGCCCCCGGGGAGCTGTTTTTT. Translated: CALRGAPGELFF. Based on the CDR3 plus reference TRBV19 and TRBJ2-2, the full variable domain is DGGITQSPKYLFRKEGQNVTLSCEQNLNHDAMYWYRQDPGQGLRLIYYSQIVNDFQKGDIAEGYSVSREKKESFPLTVTSAQKNPTAFYLCALRGAPGELFFGEGSRLTVL.

DNA for the CDR3: TGTGCCAGCAGCTTAGGCCTAGCGGGATTCCCCCTCTACGAGCAGTACTTC. Translation gives CASSLGLAGFPLYEQYF. The chain is built from TRBV7-2 and TRBJ2-5, with TRBD2 identical over 9 bases. TRBJ2-7 matches the DNA end more closely, so the J call is doubtful. Germline assignment: CDR1 SGHTA and CDR2 FQGNSA. The CDR3 totals 17 residues.

Note on this clone: In the same sample, other DNA sequences code for this CDR3. V usage is TRBV5-4 and J usage is TRBJ1-1, with D perhaps matching TRBD1 (6 bases). V was trimmed by 5 bases and J by 2 bases, leaving 10 bases between them. This CDR3 has 13 amino acids. Per germline, CDR1 SGHNT and CDR2 YYREEE (reference sequence). The CDR3 DNA follows: TGTGCCAGCAGTTTCGGGACAAACACTGAAGCTTTCTTT. It specifies CASSFGTNTEAFF. The entire variable domain, with the rest obtained from reference TRBV5-4 and TRBJ1-1, is as follows: ETGVTQSPTHLIKTRGQQVTLRCSSQSGHNTVSWYQQALGQGPQFIFQYYREEENGRGNFPPRFSGLQFPNYSSELNVNALELDDSALYLCASSFGTNTEAFFGQGTRLTVV.

The V and J genes are TRBV2 and TRBJ1-1, with D unclear. Germline V gene sequence: CDR1 SNHLY, CDR2 FYNNEI. This CDR3 is built from 14 residues. V was pared by 4 bases and J by 0 bases, with 9 bases between. The CDR3 DNA is TGTGCCAGCAGTGGTACACCTATGAACACTGAAGCTTTCTTT. As protein: CASSGTPMNTEAFF.

The CDR3 region is CASSLGRGQQETQYF. The DNA of the CDR3 is TGTGCCAGTAGTTTAGGCAGGGGGCAGCAAGAGACCCAGTACTTC. This rearrangement joins TRBV19 to TRBJ2-5; 8 nucleotides match TRBD1. V was clipped by 5 bases and J by 2 bases; unmatched bases: 7. Per germline, CDR1 LNHDA and CDR2 SQIVND (reference sequence). CDR3 size: 15 residues.

The rearrangement joins TRBV19 to TRBJ2-1; 7 bases line up with TRBD2. Germline CDR1 reads LNHDA; CDR2 reads SQIVND (reference sequence). The CDR3 spans 15 residues. The V gene end was trimmed by 5 bases and the J gene end by 4 bases; junction bases not matched to a gene: 8. The CDR3 nucleotides read TGTGCCAGTAGTTACGCGGGTAGCGGGTACAATGAGCAGTTCTTC. Translating gives CASSYAGSGYNEQFF.

V usage is TRBV28 and J usage is TRBJ2-7; no firm D call. The CDR3 has 15 amino acids. Trimming removed 4 bases from V and 3 bases from J, with 16 bases in between. Germline V gene lookup returns CDR1 MDHEN and CDR2 SYDVKM. In DNA, the CDR3 is TGTGCCAGCAGTTCCGGGCCACCCGCCTTCTACGAGCAGTACTTC. It yields the protein CASSSGPPAFYEQYF.

The chain uses TRBV2 and TRBJ2-1; 15 positions match TRBD2. The trim removed 6 bases at V and 7 bases at J, leaving 1 base unmatched. This CDR3 has 14 amino acids. The germline CDR1 and CDR2 sequences are SNHLY and FYNNEI. The CDR3 nucleotides read TGTGCCAGCAGGGGGACTAGCGGGAGGAATGAGCAGTTCTTC. Its translation: CASRGTSGRNEQFF.

This rearrangement joins TRBV19 to TRBJ1-2, with a weak D call TRBD1 (6 bases). CDR3 length: 16 amino acids. Per germline, CDR1 LNHDA and CDR2 SQIVND (reference sequence). V was shortened by 7 bases and J by 2 bases, with 20 bases between the two germline ends. CDR3 sequence (DNA): TGTGCCAGTACGAAGATTCAGGGGCAGGGGAACTATGGCTACACCTTC. It codes for CASTKIQGQGNYGYTF.

The rearrangement links TRBV7-2 to TRBJ1-2, with D possibly matching TRBD1 (5 bases). V was pared by 3 bases and J by 2 bases, with 13 bases between. The CDR3 spans 15 residues. Per the germline V gene, CDR1 is SGHTA and CDR2 is FQGNSA. The CDR3 spells CASSFNRDGNYGYTF. Written as DNA, the CDR3 is TGTGCCAGCAGCTTCAACCGGGACGGGAACTATGGCTACACCTTC.

The CDR3 is CASSLGVATYEQYF. In DNA, the CDR3 is TGTGCCAGCAGCTTAGGGGTGGCAACCTACGAGCAGTACTTC. This chain uses TRBV7-9 with TRBJ2-7; D is ambiguous. In germline, CDR1 is SEHNR, CDR2 FQNEAQ (reference sequence). Trimming took off 1 base at V and 2 bases at J, with 9 bases between the two ends. The CDR3 runs to 14 residues. The full variable domain, with the rest looked up from reference TRBV7-9 and TRBJ2-7, is DTGVSQNPRHKITKRGQNVTFRCDPISEHNRLYWYRQTLGQGPEFLTYFQNEAQLEKSRLLSDRFSAERPKGSFSTLEIQRTEQGDSAMYLCASSLGVATYEQYFGPGTRLTVT.

The V call is TRBV27, the J call TRBJ1-1; maybe TRBD1 (6 bases). Deletions cut 2 bases from V and 2 bases from J, with 9 bases between. CDR1 MNHEY and CDR2 SMNVEV come from the germline V gene (reference sequence). The CDR3 contains 14 residues. This CDR3 reads CASSLPGTNTEAFF. The DNA for the CDR3 is TGTGCCAGCAGTTTACCCGGGACAAACACTGAAGCTTTCTTT.